This T cell receptor (beta chain) was observed in a study of T-cell memory formation after mild COVID-19 listed by TCRdb under 2021. Context from the whole study: TCR sequence clusters from the two donors were found to be largely donor specific. In a couple of donors, T-cell clones that expanded and contracted after mild COVID-19 were followed by sequencing TCRalpha and TCRbeta repertoires longitudinally. The cohort was made up of two young adult volunteers, one female and one male, who were previously healthy. General study outcomes and caveats: Contracting CD4+ clones appeared mostly in the CM and EM memory subsets, whereas CD8+ clones were enriched in EMRA. SARS-CoV-2 specificity of the second-wave clones peaking on day 37 was not confirmed. Balanced CD4/CD8 phenotypes were observed for clones contracting from day 15 to 85, whereas a bias towards CD4+ was observed for a second wave of clones expanding from day 15 to 37. The detection of some responding clones in pre-infection memory suggests that pre-existing cross-reactive memory T cells joined the SARS-CoV-2 response. The study included only a couple of mild cases, and larger cohorts that include severe cases with pre-infection samples were judged to be necessary.

The data were produced on an Illumina NovaSeq 6000. TCRalpha and TCRbeta cDNA libraries were constructed by 5'RACE with constant-segment primers, with sample barcodes and unique molecular identifiers being introduced. RNA was extracted from every sample with Trizol reagent. Amplification of the libraries took two PCR steps, and the second step added a second sample barcode plus Illumina TruSeq adapters. Libraries were sequenced on an Illumina NovaSeq with 2 x 150 bp paired-end reads. In the authors' own workflow: Reads were demultiplexed and collapsed into UMI-guided consensus sequences with migec v1.2.7. With mixcr v2.1.11, UMI consensuses were aligned to TRA and TRB V and J templates and assembled into clonotypes. Clonotypes were classified as expanded or contracted when called significant by both edgeR and NoisET, with noise models trained on biological replicates. For edgeR calls, the cutoffs were a false discovery rate-adjusted p below 0.01 and a log2 fold-change threshold of 1. PCA with hierarchical clustering of max-normalized trajectories of the 1000 most abundant clonotypes was used as exploratory dynamics analysis. Separately sequenced CD4+ and CD8+ repertoires were used to assign a CD4 or CD8 phenotype to each responding clone. In TCRdb, the public reads were trimmed at Q25 with fastp and aligned with MiXCR, with productive beta chains retained. Rows matching on CDR3 protein sequence are summarized as one entry with the most common DNA and genes. The V and J calls and clone size are TCRdb's, not the authors'. In this sample the table shows hundreds of thousands of distinct CDR3 sequences, about a sixth of which occur a single time. Roughly 25% of the sample belongs to the ten largest clones.

V has 5 bases trimmed and J has 5 bases trimmed; junction bases matching no gene number 1. The germline V gene yields SGHVS for CDR1 and FQNEAQ for CDR2. The CDR3, cysteine through phenylalanine, is 12 amino acids long. The only DNA kept is the CDR3, 36 bases in frame from the first base. PBMCs were isolated by Ficoll-Paque density gradient centrifugation. This clonotype occurred many times. Its antigen remains unidentified. No much larger clonotype is one base removed from it; base qualities were not supplied. The chain links TRBV7-8 with TRBJ2-3; 7 middle bases align to TRBD1. Sequenced input: PBMCs or a T cell subset sorted from them (not recorded which). The clonotype comes from a man between 18 and 35 years old who had mild COVID-19 (a few samples of this study predate the infection). The sample titles of this study are shuffled in the database, so cell type and time point are left out; the donor was told from shared clones. The nucleotide sequence is given as TGTGCCAGCAGCCGGACAGGAGATACGCAGTATTTT. The encoded protein is CASSRTGDTQYF.